This T cell receptor beta chain was recorded in a study of neoadjuvant anti-PD-1 for oral cavity cancer. Study context: Non-progressing patients received a fourth nivolumab dose near day 43, then surgery on days 50-56.

Trimming took off 1 base at V and 2 bases at J, with 13 bases between the two ends. The germline V gene has CDR1 SGHRS and CDR2 YFSETQ. The CDR3 covers 15 residues. The patients had HPV-negative, locally advanced oral cavity squamous cell carcinoma. Assay: immunoSEQ multiplex PCR; the TCRdb copy retains only in-frame clones and omits some. The profile shows tens of thousands of clones, more than 70% of them singletons. The V call is TRBV5-1, the J call TRBJ2-7; no reliable D call. The source material was PBMCs, sampled before nivolumab (anti-PD-1) treatment. The TCR comes from a person between 35 and 79 years old with oral cavity squamous cell carcinoma. The DNA for the CDR3 is TGCGCCAGCAGCTTGTACCATTCCACCACCTACGAGCAGTACTTC. Residues: CASSLYHSTTYEQYF. The complete variable domain, with remaining parts taken from reference TRBV5-1 and TRBJ2-7, reads KAGVTQTPRYLIKTRGQQVTLSCSPISGHRSVSWYQQTPGQGLQFLFEYFSETQRNKGNFPGRFSGRQFSNSRSEMNVSTLELGDSALYLCASSLYHSTTYEQYFGPGTRLTVT.